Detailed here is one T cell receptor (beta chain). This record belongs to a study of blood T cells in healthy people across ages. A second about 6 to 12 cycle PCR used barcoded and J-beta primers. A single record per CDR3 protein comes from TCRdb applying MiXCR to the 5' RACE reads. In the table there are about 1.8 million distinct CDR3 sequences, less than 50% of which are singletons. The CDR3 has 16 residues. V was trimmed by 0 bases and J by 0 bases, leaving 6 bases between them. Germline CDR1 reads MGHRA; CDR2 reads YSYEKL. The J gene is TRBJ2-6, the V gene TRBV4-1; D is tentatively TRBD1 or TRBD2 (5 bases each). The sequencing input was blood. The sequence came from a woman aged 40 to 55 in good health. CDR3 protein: CASSQEGDSGANVLTF. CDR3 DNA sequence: TGCGCCAGCAGCCAAGAGGGGGACTCTGGGGCCAACGTCCTGACTTTC.